This T cell receptor (beta chain) came from a study of hypomethylating agent response in myelodysplastic syndrome. Each sample had 350 to 400 ng DNA, as two 200 ng replicates, at survey resolution. Measured with immunoSEQ multiplex PCR; TCRdb has only the in-frame clones, and not every one. The sample carries a few thousand clones, around 81% recorded once. V was clipped by 3 bases and J by 10 bases, with 16 bases between them. The CDR3 is 14 amino acids. Looked up from germline, CDR1 is SGHTA and CDR2 is FQGNSA. Source: bone marrow, taken before or after starting hypomethylating agent treatment for myelodysplastic syndrome (not recorded which). This clonotype was obtained from a human donor with myelodysplastic syndrome. V and J are TRBV7-2 and TRBJ2-1, with TRBD1 as a possible D gene (6 bases). This CDR3 reads CASSLDSLFGEQFF. The CDR3 nucleotides read TGTGCCAGCAGCTTGGACAGCCTATTCGGGGAGCAGTTCTTC.